A selection of T cell receptor beta chains follows, all from one sample in a study of cytomegalovirus exposure and HLA in healthy donors. Assay used: immunoSEQ multiplex PCR; TCRdb lists only in-frame clones, some missing. The table includes just over 65,000 clones, about 81% detected once. The material sequenced was PBMCs. The receptors shown here come from a human donor in good health. CDR3s include the opening cysteine and the closing phenylalanine or tryptophan. A D gene is named only where the DNA matches it firmly. A row's size may be missing; if present it is once, few, many or a size class.

size,length,J,D,V,CDR3,DNA
.,14,TRBJ2-2,.,TRBV2,CASKAGDITGELFF,TGTGCCAGCAAGGCGGGGGACATCACCGGGGAGCTGTTTTTT
.,18,TRBJ1-1,TRBD1,TRBV7-9,CASSWYQTGVDMNTEAFF,TGTGCCAGCAGCTGGTATCAGACAGGGGTCGATATGAACACTGAAGCTTTCTTT
.,15,TRBJ1-6,.,TRBV19,CASTSEGRYNSPLHF,TGTGCCAGTACGTCGGAGGGCCGCTATAATTCACCCCTCCACTTT
.,14,TRBJ2-7,.,TRBV5-8,CASSHRQSSYEQYF,TGTGCCAGCAGCCACCGACAGTCTTCGTACGAGCAGTACTTC
.,13,TRBJ2-5,.,TRBV9,CASSVAVEETQYF,TGTGCCAGCAGCGTAGCGGTAGAAGAGACCCAGTACTTC
once,15,TRBJ2-2,.,TRBV7-2,CASSLQGGNTGELFF,TGTGCCAGCAGCTTACAGGGGGGGAACACCGGGGAGCTGTTTTTT
.,13,TRBJ1-5,TRBD1,TRBV28,CASADRVNQPQHF,TGTGCCAGCGCAGACAGGGTAAATCAGCCCCAGCATTTT
once,15,TRBJ2-6,.,TRBV5-4,CASSLWASGANVLTF,TGTGCCAGCAGCCTCTGGGCGTCTGGGGCCAACGTCCTGACTTTC
.,14,TRBJ2-3,TRBD2,TRBV29-1,CSVLAGESTDTQYF,TGCAGCGTTCTAGCGGGGGAAAGCACAGATACGCAGTATTTT
few,13,TRBJ1-2,.,TRBV6-5,CASSSPGVSGYTF,TGTGCCAGCAGTAGCCCAGGGGTGAGTGGCTACACCTTC
.,13,TRBJ1-1,TRBD1,TRBV7-9,CASSIYTGDRAFF,TGTGCCAGCAGCATATATACAGGGGACAGAGCTTTCTTT
.,14,TRBJ2-3,TRBD2,TRBV7-9,CASSSSGGAHTQYF,TGTGCCAGCAGCTCAAGCGGGGGGGCTCATACGCAGTATTTT
.,15,TRBJ2-5,TRBD1,TRBV2,CASSEGGQGEETQYF,TGTGCCAGCAGTGAAGGCGGGCAGGGGGAAGAGACCCAGTACTTC
.,17,TRBJ2-6,.,TRBV7-8,CASSLVGSHSGANVLTF,TGTGCCAGCAGCCTAGTGGGCAGCCACTCTGGGGCCAACGTCCTGACTTTC
.,17,TRBJ2-2,TRBD2,TRBV9,CASSVASGSAGTGELFF,TGTGCCAGCAGCGTAGCTAGCGGGTCCGCCGGCACCGGGGAGCTGTTTTTT
.,15,TRBJ2-3,.,TRBV5-1,CASKIEAGPIHTQYF,TGCGCCAGCAAAATCGAAGCGGGCCCCATTCATACGCAGTATTTT
few,16,TRBJ2-4,.,TRBV5-1,CASSPEGFGVKNIQYF,TGCGCCAGCAGCCCCGAAGGGTTCGGGGTCAAAAACATTCAGTACTTC
.,13,TRBJ1-2,TRBD1,TRBV2,CANAPTGIGGYTF,TGTGCCAACGCTCCGACAGGGATAGGCGGCTACACCTTC
.,14,TRBJ2-7,TRBD1,TRBV29-1,CSVDPTGGSYEQYF,TGCAGCGTTGACCCGACAGGGGGCTCCTACGAGCAGTACTTC
.,17,TRBJ1-4,.,TRBV21-1,CASSKETPGQGYEKLFF,TGTGCCAGCAGCAAAGAAACCCCGGGACAGGGTTATGAAAAACTGTTTTTT
.,13,TRBJ1-2,TRBD1,TRBV19,CASSFGTGDGYTF,TGTGCCAGTAGTTTCGGGACAGGGGATGGCTACACCTTC
.,17,TRBJ1-4,TRBD1,TRBV4-1,CASSHPGQGARGEKLFF,TGCGCCAGCAGCCATCCGGGACAGGGGGCACGCGGGGAAAAACTGTTTTTT
.,13,TRBJ2-7,TRBD2,TRBV5-5,CATGTSGGYEQYF,TGTGCCACCGGGACTAGCGGGGGCTACGAGCAGTACTTC
.,14,TRBJ2-2,.,TRBV9,CASSVAKGVGELFF,TGTGCCAGCAGCGTAGCTAAGGGAGTCGGGGAGCTGTTTTTT
.,18,TRBJ2-1,TRBD2,TRBV7-9,CASSSFGGGPGLGNEQFF,TGTGCCAGCAGCTCCTTCGGCGGGGGACCTGGCTTGGGCAATGAGCAGTTCTTC
.,14,TRBJ1-1,TRBD1,TRBV5-1,CASSLGTGPTEAFF,TGCGCCAGCAGCTTGGGGACAGGGCCCACTGAAGCTTTCTTT
once,13,TRBJ2-1,TRBD2,TRBV6-1,CASSGKRAGGPLF,TGTGCCAGCAGTGGTAAAAGAGCGGGGGGGCCGCTCTTC
.,16,TRBJ2-7,TRBD2,TRBV9,CASSVGVGLTESEQYF,TGTGCCAGCAGCGTAGGTGTGGGACTAACTGAATCCGAGCAGTACTTC
.,16,TRBJ1-2,.,TRBV27,CASSLVRDTTLSGYPF,TGTGCCAGCAGTTTAGTACGGGATACAACCCTTTCAGGCTACCCCTTC
.,17,TRBJ1-1,TRBD1,TRBV7-9,CASRQQGFGSMNTEAFF,TGTGCCAGCAGGCAACAGGGGTTTGGGTCCATGAACACTGAAGCTTTCTTT
.,12,TRBJ1-2,.,TRBV7-6,CASSSTGLGYTF,TGTGCCAGCAGCTCGACAGGCCTTGGCTACACCTTC
.,14,TRBJ1-1,.,TRBV5-1,CASSLVARNTEAFF,TGCGCCAGCAGCTTGGTAGCCAGGAACACTGAAGCTTTCTTT
.,17,TRBJ2-5,TRBD1,TRBV7-3,CASSLTGTGAPVETQYF,TGTGCCAGCAGCTTAACCGGGACAGGGGCGCCGGTGGAGACCCAGTACTTC
few,15,TRBJ2-1,TRBD1,TRBV19,CASSRDRGQYNEQFF,TGTGCCAGTAGCCGGGACAGGGGGCAGTACAATGAGCAGTTCTTC
.,16,TRBJ1-4,.,TRBV6-6,CASSFSTQATNEKLFF,TGTGCCAGCAGTTTTTCAACACAGGCAACTAATGAAAAACTGTTTTTT
.,15,TRBJ1-1,.,TRBV9,CASSATSGVNTEAFF,TGTGCCAGCAGCGCGACGTCAGGGGTGAACACTGAAGCTTTCTTT
.,13,TRBJ2-7,.,TRBV7-3,CASSSTLGGEQYF,TGTGCCAGCAGCTCCACCTTGGGAGGCGAGCAGTACTTC
.,13,TRBJ2-4,TRBD2,TRBV6-6,CASSPPGGDIQYF,TGTGCCAGCAGCCCCCCGGGAGGTGACATTCAGTACTTC
few,12,TRBJ1-3,TRBD1,TRBV29-1,CSVLQGGNTIYF,TGCAGCGTTCTACAGGGGGGAAACACCATATATTTT
.,14,TRBJ1-2,.,TRBV10-3,CAISDPGLDYGYTF,TGTGCCATCAGTGATCCGGGGTTGGACTATGGCTACACCTTC
.,15,TRBJ2-3,.,TRBV5-4,CASSPQGNGTDTQYF,TGTGCCAGCAGCCCACAGGGAAACGGCACAGATACGCAGTATTTT